The clone carrying this T cell receptor beta chain showed up just once. Its specificity is not known. Trimming took 6 bases from V and 3 from J, leaving 31 bases between them. The length of the CDR3 is 19 residues. From germline, CDR1 is DFQATT and CDR2 SNEGSKA (reference sequence). The sample is drawn from a study of CD8 T cells in ankylosing spondylitis. The study's findings and limits: Reportedly, disease-linked clones are significantly enriched in ankylosing spondylitis patients' matched synovial fluid. Blood from ankylosing spondylitis patients appeared to carry a characteristic eight-variant TCR beta motif. Those disease-linked clones were CD8+; they were also relatively rare in peripheral blood.

Quantitative 5'-RACE with molecular barcodes was used to make the TCR beta libraries. TCRdb re-derived calls from the 5' RACE reads in MiXCR, one entry per CDR3 protein. Here the sample spans a few hundred thousand distinct CDR3 sequences, roughly 20% being singletons. The material sequenced was blood, either unsorted or a sorted T cell fraction (not recorded which). The chain recombines TRBV20-1 with TRBJ2-3; TRBD2 might be the D (6 bases). This clonotype originated in a male donor with ankylosing spondylitis or in good health (not recorded which). CDR3 sequence reads: CSAVRQSGRTNANTDTQYF. The CDR3 bases are TGCAGTGCCGTAAGACAAAGCGGAAGGACTAACGCGAATACAGATACGCAGTATTTT.